The present TCR beta chain was sequenced within a study of T cells in Graves' hyperthyroidism and ophthalmopathy. V gave up 5 bases and J gave up 1 base, with 15 bases separating them. This CDR3 region has 15 residues. CDR1 and CDR2 from the germline V gene are SNHLY and FYNNEI. Turning to this clonotype: Its antigen remains unidentified. This may arise from a read error, as a much more abundant clone is one base away.

What was amplified from RNA transcripts were TCR beta CDR3 regions. The primer set for the first-round RT-PCR of the TCR CDR3 was HTBI. TCRdb ran MiXCR on the multiplex PCR reads and lists one entry per CDR3 protein. The profile shows about 540,000 distinct CDR3 sequences, about 43% of them singletons. The patients, who ranged from 18 to 65 in age, presented with newly diagnosed hyperthyroidism lasting under 2 months. Patients showing uncontrolled infection, other autoimmune disease, pregnancy or lactation were ineligible. Used for diagnoses were clinical symptoms, serum thyroxine and TRAb, thyroid ultrasound and orbital computed tomography. Study-wide results and limits: Most thyroid clonotypes with frequency above 0.001 were detected in blood.

This chain connects TRBV2 to TRBJ2-7; a weak D match, TRBD2 (6 bases). The sample consisted of peripheral blood or thyroid tissue (not recorded which). This receptor was obtained from a woman between 18 and 29 years old with Graves' hyperthyroidism. This CDR3 reads CASSSTPAGSYEQYF. CDR3 sequence (DNA): TGTGCCAGCAGTTCGACTCCGGCGGGATCCTACGAGCAGTACTTC. Complete variable domain (other parts from reference TRBV2 and TRBJ2-7): EPEVTQTPSHQVTQMGQEVILRCVPISNHLYFYWYRQILGQKVEFLVSFYNNEISEKSEIFDDQFSVERPDGSNFTLKIRSTKLEDSAMYFCASSSTPAGSYEQYFGPGTRLTVT.